This T cell receptor (beta chain) was sequenced for a study of cytomegalovirus exposure and HLA in healthy donors. Study-level findings and limits: For presence/absence analyses, sequencing depth was assumed to be roughly uniform across donors.

The study ran its PCR with 60 Vbeta and 13 Jbeta primers. Method: immunoSEQ multiplex PCR; TCRdb's copy keeps in-frame clones and lacks some. There are approximately 130,000 clones in the sample; under 85% occur only once, and roughly 3.1% lies in the top ten. This clone has more than one count but fewer than ten. Its target is not known. Looked up from germline, CDR1 is MNHEY and CDR2 is SVGAGI. V was clipped by 2 bases and J by 4 bases; unmatched bases: 11. The CDR3 contains 16 residues. The chain uses TRBV6-5 and TRBJ2-7, with 7 positions matching TRBD1. The source material was PBMCs. The TCR was taken from a young man in good health and CMV-seronegative. The CDR3: CASSYQSDRVWYEQYF. CDR3 DNA sequence: TGTGCCAGCAGTTACCAATCAGACAGGGTATGGTACGAGCAGTACTTC.